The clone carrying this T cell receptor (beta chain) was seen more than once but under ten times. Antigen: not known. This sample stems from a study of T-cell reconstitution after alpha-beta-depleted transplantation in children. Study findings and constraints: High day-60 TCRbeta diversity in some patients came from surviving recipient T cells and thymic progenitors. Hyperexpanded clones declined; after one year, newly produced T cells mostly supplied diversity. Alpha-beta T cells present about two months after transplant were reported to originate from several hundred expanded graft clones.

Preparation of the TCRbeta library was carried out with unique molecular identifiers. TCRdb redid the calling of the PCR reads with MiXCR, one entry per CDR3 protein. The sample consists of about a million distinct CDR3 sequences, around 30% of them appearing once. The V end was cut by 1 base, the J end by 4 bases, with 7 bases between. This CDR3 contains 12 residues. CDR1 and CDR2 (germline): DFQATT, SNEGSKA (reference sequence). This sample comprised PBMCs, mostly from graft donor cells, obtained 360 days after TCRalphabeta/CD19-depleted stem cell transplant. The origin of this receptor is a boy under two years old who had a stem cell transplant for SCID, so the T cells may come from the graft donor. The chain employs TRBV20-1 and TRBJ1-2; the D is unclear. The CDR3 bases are TGCAGTGCTAGAGGTGACCTCTATGGCTACACCTTC. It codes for CSARGDLYGYTF.